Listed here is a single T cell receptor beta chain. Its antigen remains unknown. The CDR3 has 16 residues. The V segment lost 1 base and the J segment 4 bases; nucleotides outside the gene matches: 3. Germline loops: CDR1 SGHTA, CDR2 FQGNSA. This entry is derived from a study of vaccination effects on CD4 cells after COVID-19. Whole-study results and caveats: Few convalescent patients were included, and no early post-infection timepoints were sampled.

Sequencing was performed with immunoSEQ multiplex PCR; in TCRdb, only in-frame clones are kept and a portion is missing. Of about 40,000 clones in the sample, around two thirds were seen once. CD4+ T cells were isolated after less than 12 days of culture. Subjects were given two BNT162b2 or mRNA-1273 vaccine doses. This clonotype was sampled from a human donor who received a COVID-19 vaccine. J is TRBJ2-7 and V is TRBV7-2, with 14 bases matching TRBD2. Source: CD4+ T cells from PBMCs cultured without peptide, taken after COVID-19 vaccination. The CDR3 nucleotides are TGTGCCAGCAGCTTAGGGGGGACTAGCGGGAGATACGAGCAGTACTTC. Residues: CASSLGGTSGRYEQYF.